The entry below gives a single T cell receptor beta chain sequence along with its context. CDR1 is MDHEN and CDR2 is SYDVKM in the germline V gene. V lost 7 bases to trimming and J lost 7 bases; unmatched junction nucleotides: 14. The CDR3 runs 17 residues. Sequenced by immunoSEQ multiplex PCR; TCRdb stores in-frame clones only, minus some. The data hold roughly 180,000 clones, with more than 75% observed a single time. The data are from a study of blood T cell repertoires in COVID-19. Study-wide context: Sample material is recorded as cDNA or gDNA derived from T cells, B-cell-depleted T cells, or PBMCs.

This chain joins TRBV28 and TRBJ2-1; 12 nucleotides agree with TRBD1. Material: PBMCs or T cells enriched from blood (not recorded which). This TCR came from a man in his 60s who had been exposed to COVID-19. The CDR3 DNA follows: TGTGCCAGCAATGGACCACCGGGACAGGGGGCGTCGAATGAGCAGTTCTTC. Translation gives CASNGPPGQGASNEQFF. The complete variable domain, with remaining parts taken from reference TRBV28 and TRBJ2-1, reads DVKVTQSSRYLVKRTGEKVFLECVQDMDHENMFWYRQDPGLGLRLIYFSYDVKMKEKGDIPEGYSVSREKKERFSLILESASTNQTSMYLCASNGPPGQGASNEQFFGPGTRLTVL.